This TCR beta chain was found in a study of T cell responses to AZD1222 COVID-19 vaccine. Findings of the study overall: Dominant CD4 TCR responses targeted spike regions 160-218 and 743-854. Just five or six AZD1222 recipients were seropositive at baseline. Nearly half of spike-specific TCRs reportedly target unmutated variant regions. After the peak T cell response, and only then, were repertoires sampled.

A remark on this clone: Its antigen is currently unknown.

Assay: immunoSEQ multiplex PCR; the TCRdb copy retains only in-frame clones and omits some. The sample yields 140,000 to 150,000 clones, over 85% seen once. V shed 0 bases and J shed 7 bases, with 1 base lying between them. The germline gives CDR1 LGHNA, CDR2 YSLEER. CDR3 length equals 11 residues. The sequencing here drew on peripheral blood, taken 28 days after the second AZD1222 dose. The chain has TRBV4-3 and TRBJ2-1; D gene ambiguous. The receptor's source is an adult who received the AZD1222 COVID-19 vaccine. As DNA, the CDR3 is TGCGCCAGCAGCCAAGAAAATGAGCAGTTCTTC. Translating gives CASSQENEQFF.